This TCR beta chain was recovered during a study of blood T cell repertoires in COVID-19. Cohort placement rested on clinical history that participants reported themselves. Sequenced by immunoSEQ multiplex PCR; TCRdb stores in-frame clones only, minus some. The repertoire holds around 330,000 clones, approximately 90% seen once, with around a tenth in the top ten. The CDR3 is 16 amino acids. V lost 2 bases and J lost 4; bases outside the gene matches: 8. Germline CDR1 SQVTM, CDR2 ANQGSEA. This TCR was sampled from a woman between 40 and 50 years old who had recovered from COVID-19. V and J are TRBV29-1 and TRBJ2-2, with TRBD2 matching 9 bases. Sequenced material: PBMCs or T cells enriched from blood (not recorded which). Written as DNA, the CDR3 is TGCAGCGTTGAAAGCGGGGGGAATCGGGGCACCGGGGAGCTGTTTTTT. Translating it yields CSVESGGNRGTGELFF.